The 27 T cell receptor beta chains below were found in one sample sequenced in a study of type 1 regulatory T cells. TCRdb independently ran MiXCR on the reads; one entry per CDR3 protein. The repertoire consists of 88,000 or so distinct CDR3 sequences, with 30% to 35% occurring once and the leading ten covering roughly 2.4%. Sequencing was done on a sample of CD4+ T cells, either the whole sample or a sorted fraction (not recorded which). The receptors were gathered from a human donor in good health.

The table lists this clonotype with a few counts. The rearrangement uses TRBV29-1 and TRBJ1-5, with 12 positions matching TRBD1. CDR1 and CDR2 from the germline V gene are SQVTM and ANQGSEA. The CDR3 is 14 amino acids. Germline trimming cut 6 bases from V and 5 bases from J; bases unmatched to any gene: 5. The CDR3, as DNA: TGCAGCGTGGGGGGGACAGGGGGCGATCAGCCCCAGCATTTT. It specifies CSVGGTGGDQPQHF.

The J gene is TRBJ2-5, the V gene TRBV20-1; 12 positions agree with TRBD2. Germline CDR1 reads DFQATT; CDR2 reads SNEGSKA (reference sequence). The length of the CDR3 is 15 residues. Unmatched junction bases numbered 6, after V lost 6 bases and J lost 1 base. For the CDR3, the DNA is TGCAGTGCCCGGGGACTAGCGGGTTCCCAAGAGACCCAGTACTTC. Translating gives CSARGLAGSQETQYF.

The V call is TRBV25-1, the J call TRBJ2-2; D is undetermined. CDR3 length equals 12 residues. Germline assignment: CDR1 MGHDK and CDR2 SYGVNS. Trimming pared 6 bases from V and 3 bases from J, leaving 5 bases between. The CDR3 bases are TGTGCCAGCAGCGATTACACCGGGGAGCTGTTTTTT. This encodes CASSDYTGELFF.

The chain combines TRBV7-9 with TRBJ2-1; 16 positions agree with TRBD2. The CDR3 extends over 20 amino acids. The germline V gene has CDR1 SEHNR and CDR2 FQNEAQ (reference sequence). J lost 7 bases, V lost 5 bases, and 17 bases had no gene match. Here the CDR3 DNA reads TGTGCCAGCAGCCCAGCGGGACTAGCGGGAGGGCGATTCATGAGGAATGAGCAGTTCTTC. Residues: CASSPAGLAGGRFMRNEQFF.

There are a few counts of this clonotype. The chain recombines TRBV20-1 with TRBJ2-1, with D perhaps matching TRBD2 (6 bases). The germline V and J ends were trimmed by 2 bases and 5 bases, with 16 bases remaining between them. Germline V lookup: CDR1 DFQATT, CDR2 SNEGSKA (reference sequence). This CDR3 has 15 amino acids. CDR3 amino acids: CSARSLLARNNEQFF. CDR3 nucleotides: TGCAGTGCTAGATCTTTGCTAGCGCGAAACAATGAGCAGTTCTTC.

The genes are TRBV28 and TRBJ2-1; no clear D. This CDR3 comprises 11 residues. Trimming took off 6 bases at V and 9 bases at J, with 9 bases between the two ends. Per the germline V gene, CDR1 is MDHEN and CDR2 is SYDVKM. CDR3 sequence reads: CASSTFGEQFF. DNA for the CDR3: TGTGCCAGCAGCACATTTGGTGAGCAGTTCTTC.

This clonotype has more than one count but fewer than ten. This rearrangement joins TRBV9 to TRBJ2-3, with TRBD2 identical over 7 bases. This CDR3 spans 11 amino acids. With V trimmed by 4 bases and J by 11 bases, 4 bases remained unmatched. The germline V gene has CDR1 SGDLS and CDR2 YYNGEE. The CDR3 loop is CASSPREVQYF. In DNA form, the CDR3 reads TGTGCCAGCAGCCCCCGGGAGGTGCAGTATTTT.

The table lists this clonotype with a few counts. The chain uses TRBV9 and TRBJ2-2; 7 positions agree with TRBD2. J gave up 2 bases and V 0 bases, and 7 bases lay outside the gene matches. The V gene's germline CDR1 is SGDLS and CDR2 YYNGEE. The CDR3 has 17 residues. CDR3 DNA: TGTGCCAGCAGCGTAGGAGCAGGGACTACTAACACCGGGGAGCTGTTTTTT. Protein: CASSVGAGTTNTGELFF.

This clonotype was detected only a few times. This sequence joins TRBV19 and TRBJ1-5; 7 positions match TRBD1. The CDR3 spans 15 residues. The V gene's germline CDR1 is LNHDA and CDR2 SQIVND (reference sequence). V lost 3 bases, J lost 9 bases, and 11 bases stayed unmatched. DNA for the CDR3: TGTGCCAGTAGTATCCCCGGGGAGGGACAGCGGCCCCAGCATTTT. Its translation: CASSIPGEGQRPQHF.

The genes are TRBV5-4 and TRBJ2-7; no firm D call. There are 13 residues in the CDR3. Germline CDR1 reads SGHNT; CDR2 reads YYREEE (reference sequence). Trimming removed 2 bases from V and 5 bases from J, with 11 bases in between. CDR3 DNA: TGTGCCAGCAGCTTTGGAACTTGGGACGAGCAGTACTTC. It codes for CASSFGTWDEQYF.

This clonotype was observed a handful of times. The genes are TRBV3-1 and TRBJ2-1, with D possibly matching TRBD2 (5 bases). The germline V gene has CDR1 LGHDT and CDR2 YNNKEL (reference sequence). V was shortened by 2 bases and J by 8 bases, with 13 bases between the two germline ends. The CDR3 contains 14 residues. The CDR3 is CASSQTEGNYEQFF. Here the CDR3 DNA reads TGTGCCAGCAGCCAAACTGAGGGAAACTATGAGCAGTTCTTC.

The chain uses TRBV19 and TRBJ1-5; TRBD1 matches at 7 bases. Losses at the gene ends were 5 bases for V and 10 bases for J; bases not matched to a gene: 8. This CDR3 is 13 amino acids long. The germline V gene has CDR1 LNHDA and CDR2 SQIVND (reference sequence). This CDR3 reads CASSGTARGPQHF. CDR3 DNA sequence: TGTGCCAGTAGTGGGACAGCAAGGGGACCCCAGCATTTT.

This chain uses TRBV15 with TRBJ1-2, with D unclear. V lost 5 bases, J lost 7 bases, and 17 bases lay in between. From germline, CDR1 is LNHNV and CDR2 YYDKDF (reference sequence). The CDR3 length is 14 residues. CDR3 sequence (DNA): TGTGCCACCAGCCCTACTTCGCCTACGCGTGGCTACACCTTC. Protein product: CATSPTSPTRGYTF. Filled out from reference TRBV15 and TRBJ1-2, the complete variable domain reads DAMVIQNPRYQVTQFGKPVTLSCSQTLNHNVMYWYQQKSSQAPKLLFHYYDKDFNNEADTPDNFQSRRPNTSFCFLDIRSPGLGDTAMYLCATSPTSPTRGYTFGSGTRLTVV.

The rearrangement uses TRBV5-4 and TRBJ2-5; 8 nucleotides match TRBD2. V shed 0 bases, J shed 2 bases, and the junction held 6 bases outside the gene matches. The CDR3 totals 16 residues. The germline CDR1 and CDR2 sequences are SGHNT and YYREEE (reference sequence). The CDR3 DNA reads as TGTGCCAGCAGCTTGGGCAGAGCGGGGGAACAAGAGACCCAGTACTTC. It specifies CASSLGRAGEQETQYF.

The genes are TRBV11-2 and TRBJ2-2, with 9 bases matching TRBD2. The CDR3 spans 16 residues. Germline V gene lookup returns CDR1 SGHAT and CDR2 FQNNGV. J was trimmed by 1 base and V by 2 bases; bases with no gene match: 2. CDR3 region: CASSLRLAENTGELFF. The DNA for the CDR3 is TGTGCCAGCAGCTTAAGACTAGCGGAGAACACCGGGGAGCTGTTTTTT.

The DNA for the CDR3 is TGTGCCAGCAGTCCCGCGGGATATGGCTACACCTTC. This encodes CASSPAGYGYTF. The chain combines TRBV27 with TRBJ1-2, with D hard to call. Per the germline V gene, CDR1 is MNHEY and CDR2 is SMNVEV (reference sequence). The V end was cut by 5 bases, the J end by 5 bases, with 9 bases between. There are 12 residues in the CDR3.

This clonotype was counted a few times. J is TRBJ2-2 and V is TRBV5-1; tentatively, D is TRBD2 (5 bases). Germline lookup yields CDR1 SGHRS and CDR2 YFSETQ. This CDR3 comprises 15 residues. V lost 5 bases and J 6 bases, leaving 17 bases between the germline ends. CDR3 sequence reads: CASRIGELTSGELFF. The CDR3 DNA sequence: TGCGCCAGCAGGATCGGGGAACTTACATCCGGGGAGCTGTTTTTT. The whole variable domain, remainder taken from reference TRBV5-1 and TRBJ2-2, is KAGVTQTPRYLIKTRGQQVTLSCSPISGHRSVSWYQQTPGQGLQFLFEYFSETQRNKGNFPGRFSGRQFSNSRSEMNVSTLELGDSALYLCASRIGELTSGELFFGEGSRLTVL.

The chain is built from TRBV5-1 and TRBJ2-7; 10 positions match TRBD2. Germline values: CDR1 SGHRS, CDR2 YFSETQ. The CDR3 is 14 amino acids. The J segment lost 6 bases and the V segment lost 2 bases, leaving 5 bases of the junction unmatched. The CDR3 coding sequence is TGCGCCAGCAGCTTTCCTAGCGGGAGTGGCGAGCAGTACTTC. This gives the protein CASSFPSGSGEQYF.

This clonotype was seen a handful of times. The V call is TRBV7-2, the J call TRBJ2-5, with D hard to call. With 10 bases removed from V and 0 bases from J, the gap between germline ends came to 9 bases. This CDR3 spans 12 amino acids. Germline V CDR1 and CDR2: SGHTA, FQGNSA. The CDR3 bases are TGTGCCACCGACATAAACCAAGAGACCCAGTACTTC. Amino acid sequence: CATDINQETQYF.

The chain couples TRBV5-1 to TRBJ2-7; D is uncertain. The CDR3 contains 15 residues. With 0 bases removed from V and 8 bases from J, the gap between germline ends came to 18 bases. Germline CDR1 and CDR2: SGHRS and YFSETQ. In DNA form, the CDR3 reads TGCGCCAGCAGCTTGGACGGGCTAGGGATGGATCAGCAGTACTTC. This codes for CASSLDGLGMDQQYF. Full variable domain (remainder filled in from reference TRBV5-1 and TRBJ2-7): KAGVTQTPRYLIKTRGQQVTLSCSPISGHRSVSWYQQTPGQGLQFLFEYFSETQRNKGNFPGRFSGRQFSNSRSEMNVSTLELGDSALYLCASSLDGLGMDQQYFGPGTRLTVT.

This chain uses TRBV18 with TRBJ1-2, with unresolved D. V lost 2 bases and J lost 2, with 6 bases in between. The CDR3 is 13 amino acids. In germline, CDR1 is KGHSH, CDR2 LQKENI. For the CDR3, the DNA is TGTGCCAGCTCACCAGGGCAGAACTATGGCTACACCTTC. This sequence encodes CASSPGQNYGYTF.

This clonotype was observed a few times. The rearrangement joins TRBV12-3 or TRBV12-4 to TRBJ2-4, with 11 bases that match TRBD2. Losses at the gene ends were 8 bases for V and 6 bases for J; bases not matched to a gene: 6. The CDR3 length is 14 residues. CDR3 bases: TGTGCCAGCGCCCTAGCGGGAGGAAGAAACATTCAGTACTTC. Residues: CASALAGGRNIQYF.

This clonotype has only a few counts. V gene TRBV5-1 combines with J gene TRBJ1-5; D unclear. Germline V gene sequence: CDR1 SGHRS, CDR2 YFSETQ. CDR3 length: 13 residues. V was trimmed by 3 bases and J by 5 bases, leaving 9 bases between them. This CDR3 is CASSSEVDQPQHF. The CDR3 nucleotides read TGCGCCAGCAGCTCAGAAGTCGATCAGCCCCAGCATTTT. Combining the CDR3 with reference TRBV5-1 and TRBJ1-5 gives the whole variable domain KAGVTQTPRYLIKTRGQQVTLSCSPISGHRSVSWYQQTPGQGLQFLFEYFSETQRNKGNFPGRFSGRQFSNSRSEMNVSTLELGDSALYLCASSSEVDQPQHFGDGTRLSIL.

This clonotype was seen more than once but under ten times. In DNA, the CDR3 is TGTGCCACCAAGCGGGAGGGCCAGTACAATGAGCAGTTCTTC. Translating it yields CATKREGQYNEQFF. The genes are TRBV6-5 and TRBJ2-1; 10 nucleotides agree with TRBD2. Germline CDR1 and CDR2: MNHEY and SVGAGI. The V segment lost 10 bases and the J segment 4 bases; nucleotides outside the gene matches: 7. The CDR3 contains 14 residues.

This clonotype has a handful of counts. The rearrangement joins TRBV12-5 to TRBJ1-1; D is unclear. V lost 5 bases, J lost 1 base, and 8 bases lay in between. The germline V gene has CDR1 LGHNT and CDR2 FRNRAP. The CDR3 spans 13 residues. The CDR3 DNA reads TGTGCTAGTGGTCACCGATCGAACACTGAAGCTTTCTTT. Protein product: CASGHRSNTEAFF.

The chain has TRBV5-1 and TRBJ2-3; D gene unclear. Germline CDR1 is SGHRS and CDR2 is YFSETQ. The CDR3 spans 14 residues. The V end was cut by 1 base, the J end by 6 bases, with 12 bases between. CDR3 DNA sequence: TGCGCCAGCAGCTTGCCCGACCGACTCGATACGCAGTATTTT. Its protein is CASSLPDRLDTQYF.

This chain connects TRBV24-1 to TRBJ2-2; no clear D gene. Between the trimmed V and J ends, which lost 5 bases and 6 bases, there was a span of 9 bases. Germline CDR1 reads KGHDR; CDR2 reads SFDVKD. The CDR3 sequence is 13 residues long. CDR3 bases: TGTGCCACCAGTGGGCGGTTCGCCGGGGAGCTGTTTTTT. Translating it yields CATSGRFAGELFF.